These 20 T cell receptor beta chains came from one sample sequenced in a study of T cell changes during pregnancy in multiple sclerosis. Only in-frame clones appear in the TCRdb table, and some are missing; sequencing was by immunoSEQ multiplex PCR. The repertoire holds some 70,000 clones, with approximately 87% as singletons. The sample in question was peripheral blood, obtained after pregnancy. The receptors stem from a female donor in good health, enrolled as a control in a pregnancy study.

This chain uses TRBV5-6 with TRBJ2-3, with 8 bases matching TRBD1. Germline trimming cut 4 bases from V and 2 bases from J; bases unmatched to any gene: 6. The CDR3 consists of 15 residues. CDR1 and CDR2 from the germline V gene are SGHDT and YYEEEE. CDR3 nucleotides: TGTGCCAGCAGCCCTCGGGACAGGAACACAGATACGCAGTATTTT. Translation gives CASSPRDRNTDTQYF. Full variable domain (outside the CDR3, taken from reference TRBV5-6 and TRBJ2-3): DAGVTQSPTHLIKTRGQQVTLRCSPKSGHDTVSWYQQALGQGPQFIFQYYEEEERQRGNFPDRFSGHQFPNYSSELNVNALLLGDSALYLCASSPRDRNTDTQYFGPGTRLTVL.

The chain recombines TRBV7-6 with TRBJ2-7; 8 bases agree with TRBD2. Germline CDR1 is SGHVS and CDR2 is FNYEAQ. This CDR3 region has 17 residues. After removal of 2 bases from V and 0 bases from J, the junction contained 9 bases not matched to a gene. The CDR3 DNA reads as TGTGCCAGCAGCTTAATGGCTAGCGGGTGGAGCTCCTACGAGCAGTACTTC. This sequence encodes CASSLMASGWSSYEQYF.

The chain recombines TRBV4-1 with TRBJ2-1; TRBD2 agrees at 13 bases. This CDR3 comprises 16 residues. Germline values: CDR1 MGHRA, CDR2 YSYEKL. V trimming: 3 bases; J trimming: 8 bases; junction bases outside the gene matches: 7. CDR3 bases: TGCGCCAGCAGCCACCTCGGACTAGCGGGAGTGTATGAGCAGTTCTTC. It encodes CASSHLGLAGVYEQFF.

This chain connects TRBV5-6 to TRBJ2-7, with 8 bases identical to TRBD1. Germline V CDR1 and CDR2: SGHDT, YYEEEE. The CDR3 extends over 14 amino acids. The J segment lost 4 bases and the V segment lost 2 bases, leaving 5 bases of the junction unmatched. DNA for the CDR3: TGTGCCAGCAGCTTACCAGGGGGCGGGTACGAGCAGTACTTC. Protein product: CASSLPGGGYEQYF. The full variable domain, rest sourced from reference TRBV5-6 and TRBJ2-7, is DAGVTQSPTHLIKTRGQQVTLRCSPKSGHDTVSWYQQALGQGPQFIFQYYEEEERQRGNFPDRFSGHQFPNYSSELNVNALLLGDSALYLCASSLPGGGYEQYFGPGTRLTVT.

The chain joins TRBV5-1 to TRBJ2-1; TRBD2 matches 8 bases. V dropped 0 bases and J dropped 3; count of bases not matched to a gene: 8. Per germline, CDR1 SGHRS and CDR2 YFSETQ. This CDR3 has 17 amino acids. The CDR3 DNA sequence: TGCGCCAGCAGCTTGGAAAAGGCGGGAGGAGGCTACAATGAGCAGTTCTTC. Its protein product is CASSLEKAGGGYNEQFF.

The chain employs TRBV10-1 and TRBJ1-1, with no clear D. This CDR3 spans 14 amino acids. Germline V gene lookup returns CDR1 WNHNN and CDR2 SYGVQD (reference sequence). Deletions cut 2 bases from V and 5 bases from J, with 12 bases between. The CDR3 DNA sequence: TGCGCCAGCAGTGAGAATCCTCACGGGACTGAAGCTTTCTTT. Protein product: CASSENPHGTEAFF.

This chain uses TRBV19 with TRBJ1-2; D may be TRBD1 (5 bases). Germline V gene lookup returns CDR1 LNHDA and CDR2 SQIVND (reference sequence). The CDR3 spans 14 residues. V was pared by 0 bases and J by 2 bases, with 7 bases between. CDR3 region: CASSIDQGNYGYTF. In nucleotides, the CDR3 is TGTGCCAGTAGTATAGATCAGGGCAACTATGGCTACACCTTC.

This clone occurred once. Here the CDR3 DNA reads TGTGCCACCGGCCGTAAAGAGGGAGAAAAACTGTTTTTT. The encoded protein is CATGRKEGEKLFF. The chain employs TRBV10-3 and TRBJ1-4; no reliable D call. The germline V gene encodes CDR1 ENHRY and CDR2 SYGVKD. The CDR3 spans 13 residues. The ends were cut back, 10 bases at V and 8 bases at J, with 17 bases in the middle.

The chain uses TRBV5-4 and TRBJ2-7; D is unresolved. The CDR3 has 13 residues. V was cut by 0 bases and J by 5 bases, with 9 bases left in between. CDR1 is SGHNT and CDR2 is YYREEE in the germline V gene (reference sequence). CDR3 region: CASSLVNRNEQYF. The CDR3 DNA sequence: TGTGCCAGCAGCTTGGTGAACAGAAACGAGCAGTACTTC. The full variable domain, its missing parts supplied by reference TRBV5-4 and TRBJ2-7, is ETGVTQSPTHLIKTRGQQVTLRCSSQSGHNTVSWYQQALGQGPQFIFQYYREEENGRGNFPPRFSGLQFPNYSSELNVNALELDDSALYLCASSLVNRNEQYFGPGTRLTVT.

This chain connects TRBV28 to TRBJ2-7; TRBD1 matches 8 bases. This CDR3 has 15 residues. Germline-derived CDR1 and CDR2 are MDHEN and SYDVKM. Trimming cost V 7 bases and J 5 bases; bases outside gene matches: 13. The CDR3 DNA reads TGTGCCAGCATCAATACAGGGGGAAGTTTCCACGAGCAGTACTTC. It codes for CASINTGGSFHEQYF. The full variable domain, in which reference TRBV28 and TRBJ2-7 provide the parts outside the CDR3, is DVKVTQSSRYLVKRTGEKVFLECVQDMDHENMFWYRQDPGLGLRLIYFSYDVKMKEKGDIPEGYSVSREKKERFSLILESASTNQTSMYLCASINTGGSFHEQYFGPGTRLTVT.

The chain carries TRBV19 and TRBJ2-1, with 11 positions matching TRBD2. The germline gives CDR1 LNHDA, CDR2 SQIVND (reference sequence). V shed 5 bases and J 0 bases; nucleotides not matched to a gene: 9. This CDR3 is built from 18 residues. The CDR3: CASSSFRLAGSSYNEQFF. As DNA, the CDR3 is TGTGCCAGTAGTTCCTTTAGACTAGCGGGGAGCTCCTACAATGAGCAGTTCTTC.

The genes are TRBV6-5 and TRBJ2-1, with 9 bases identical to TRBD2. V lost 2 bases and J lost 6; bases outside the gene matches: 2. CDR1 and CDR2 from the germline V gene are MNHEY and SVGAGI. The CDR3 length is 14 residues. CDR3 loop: CASSYGTSPNEQFF. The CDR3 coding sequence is TGTGCCAGCAGTTACGGGACTAGCCCCAATGAGCAGTTCTTC.

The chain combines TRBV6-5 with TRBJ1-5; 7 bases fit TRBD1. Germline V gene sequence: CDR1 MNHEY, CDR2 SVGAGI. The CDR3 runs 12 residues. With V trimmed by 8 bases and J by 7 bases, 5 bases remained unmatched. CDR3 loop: CASRQGDQPQHF. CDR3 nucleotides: TGTGCCAGCCGACAGGGAGACCAGCCCCAGCATTTT.

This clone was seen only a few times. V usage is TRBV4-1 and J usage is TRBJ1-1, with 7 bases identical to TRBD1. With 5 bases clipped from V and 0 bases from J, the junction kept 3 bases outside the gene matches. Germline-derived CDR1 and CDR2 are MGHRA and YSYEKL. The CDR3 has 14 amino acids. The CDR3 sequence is CASSDRALNTEAFF. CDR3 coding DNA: TGCGCCAGCAGCGACAGGGCGCTGAACACTGAAGCTTTCTTT.

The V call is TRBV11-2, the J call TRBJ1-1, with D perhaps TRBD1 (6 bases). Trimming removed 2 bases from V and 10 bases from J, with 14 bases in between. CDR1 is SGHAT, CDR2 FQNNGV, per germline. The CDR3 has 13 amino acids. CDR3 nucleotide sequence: TGTGCCAGCAGCTTAAATGCCGTACAGGGAGCTTTCTTT. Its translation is CASSLNAVQGAFF.

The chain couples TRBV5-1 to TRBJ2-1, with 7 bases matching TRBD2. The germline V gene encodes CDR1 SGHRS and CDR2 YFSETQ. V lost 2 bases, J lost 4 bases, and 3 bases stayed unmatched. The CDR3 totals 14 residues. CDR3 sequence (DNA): TGCGCCAGCAGCTTAGCGGGGTCATACAATGAGCAGTTCTTC. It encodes CASSLAGSYNEQFF.

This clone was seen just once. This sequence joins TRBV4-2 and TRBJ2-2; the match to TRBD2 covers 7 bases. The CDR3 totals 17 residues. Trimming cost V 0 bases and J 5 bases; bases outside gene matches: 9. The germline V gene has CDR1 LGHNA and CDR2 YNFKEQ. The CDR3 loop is CASSQEFGLVGTGELFF. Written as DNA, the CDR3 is TGTGCCAGCAGCCAAGAATTTGGACTAGTCGGTACCGGGGAGCTGTTTTTT.

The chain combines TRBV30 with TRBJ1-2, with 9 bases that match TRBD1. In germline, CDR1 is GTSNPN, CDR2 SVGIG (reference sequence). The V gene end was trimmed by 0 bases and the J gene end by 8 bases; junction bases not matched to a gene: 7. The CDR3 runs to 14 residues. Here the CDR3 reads CAWSVNWGQGGYTF. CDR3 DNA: TGTGCCTGGAGTGTAAACTGGGGACAGGGCGGCTACACCTTC.

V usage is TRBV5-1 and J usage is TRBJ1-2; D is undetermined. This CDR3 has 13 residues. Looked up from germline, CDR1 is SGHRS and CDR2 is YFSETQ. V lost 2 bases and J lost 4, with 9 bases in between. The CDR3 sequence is CASSLRSGYGYTF. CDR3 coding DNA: TGCGCCAGCAGCTTAAGATCGGGCTATGGCTACACCTTC.

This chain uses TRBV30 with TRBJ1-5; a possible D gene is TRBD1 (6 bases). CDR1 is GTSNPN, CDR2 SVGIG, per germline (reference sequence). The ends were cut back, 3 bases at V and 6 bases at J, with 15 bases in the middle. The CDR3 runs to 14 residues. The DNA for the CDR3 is TGTGCCTGGAGCAAGGGAGGGGGTAGTCAGCCCCAGCATTTT. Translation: CAWSKGGGSQPQHF. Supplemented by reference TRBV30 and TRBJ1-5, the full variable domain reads SQTIHQWPATLVQPVGSPLSLECTVEGTSNPNLYWYRQAAGRGLQLLFYSVGIGQISSEVPQNLSASRPQDRQFILSSKKLLLSDSGFYLCAWSKGGGSQPQHFGDGTRLSIL.